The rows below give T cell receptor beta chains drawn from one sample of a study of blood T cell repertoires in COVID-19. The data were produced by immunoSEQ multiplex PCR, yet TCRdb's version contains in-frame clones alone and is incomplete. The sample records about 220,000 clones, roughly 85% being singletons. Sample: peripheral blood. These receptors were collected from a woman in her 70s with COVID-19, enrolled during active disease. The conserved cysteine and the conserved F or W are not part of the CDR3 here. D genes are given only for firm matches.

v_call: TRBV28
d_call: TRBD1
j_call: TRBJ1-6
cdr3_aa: ATTPTGQGSPLH

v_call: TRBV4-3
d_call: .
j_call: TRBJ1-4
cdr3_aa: ASSQDPTGLNEKLF

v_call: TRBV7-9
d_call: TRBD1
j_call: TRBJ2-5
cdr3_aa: ASSPDRGLRETQY

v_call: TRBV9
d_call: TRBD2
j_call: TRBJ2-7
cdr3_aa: ASSASGGAYEQY

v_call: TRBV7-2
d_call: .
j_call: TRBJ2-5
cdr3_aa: ASSLVPGQKETQY

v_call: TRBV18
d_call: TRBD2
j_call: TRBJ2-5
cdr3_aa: ASSPPGLAGYIETQY

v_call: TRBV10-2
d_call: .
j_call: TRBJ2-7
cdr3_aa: ASSEGLYSYEQY

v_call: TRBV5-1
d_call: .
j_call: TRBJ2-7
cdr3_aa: ASSLSGAVYEQY

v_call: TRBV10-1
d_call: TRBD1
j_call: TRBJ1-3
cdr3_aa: ASSERDRRNSGNTIY

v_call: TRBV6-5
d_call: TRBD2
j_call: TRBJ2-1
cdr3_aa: ASSYPGLAVNEQF

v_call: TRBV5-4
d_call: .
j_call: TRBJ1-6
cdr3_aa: ASSAQGLDNSPLH

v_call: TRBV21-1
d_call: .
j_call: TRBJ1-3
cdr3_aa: ASSGRRAHSGNTIY

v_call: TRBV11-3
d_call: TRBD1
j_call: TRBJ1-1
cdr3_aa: ASSPKTGGVNTEAF

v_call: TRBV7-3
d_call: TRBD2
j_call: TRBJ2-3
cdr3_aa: ASSSQAGGADTQY

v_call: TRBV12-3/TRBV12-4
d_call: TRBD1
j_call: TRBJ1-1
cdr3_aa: ASSQWDRGRAF

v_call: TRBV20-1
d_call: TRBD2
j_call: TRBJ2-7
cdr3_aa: SASFGGRGLREQY

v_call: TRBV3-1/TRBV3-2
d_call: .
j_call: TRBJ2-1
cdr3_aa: ASSQPLGGGDNEQF

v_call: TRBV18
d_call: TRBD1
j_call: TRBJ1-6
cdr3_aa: ASSSLQGAFDSPLH

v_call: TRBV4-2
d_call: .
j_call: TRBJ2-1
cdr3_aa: ASSQEKGNLDEQF

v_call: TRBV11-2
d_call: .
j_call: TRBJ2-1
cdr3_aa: ASSLDGSSYNEQF

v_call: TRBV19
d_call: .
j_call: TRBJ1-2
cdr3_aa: ASTSGTPGYT

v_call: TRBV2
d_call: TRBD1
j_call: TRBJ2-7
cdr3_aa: ASSPLRTGDIHEQY

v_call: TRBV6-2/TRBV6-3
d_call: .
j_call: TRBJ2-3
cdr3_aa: ASSYGGNADTQY

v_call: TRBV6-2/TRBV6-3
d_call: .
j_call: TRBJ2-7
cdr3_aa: ASSSRGLTYEQY

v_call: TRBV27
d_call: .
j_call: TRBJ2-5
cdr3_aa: ASSFSSGQETQY

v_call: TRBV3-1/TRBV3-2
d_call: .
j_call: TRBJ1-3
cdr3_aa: ASTEGNTIY

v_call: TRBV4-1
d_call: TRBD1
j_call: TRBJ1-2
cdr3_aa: ASSQAGTGSWGGYT

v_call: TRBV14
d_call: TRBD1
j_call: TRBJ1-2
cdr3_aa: ASSQTGTGYYGYT

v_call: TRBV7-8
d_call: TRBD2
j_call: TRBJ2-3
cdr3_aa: ASSLALDRGGNTDTQY

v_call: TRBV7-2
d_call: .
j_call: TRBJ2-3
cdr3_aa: ASSLGGGSRDTQY

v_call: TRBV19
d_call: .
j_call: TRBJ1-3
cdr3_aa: ASTELRGSGNTIY

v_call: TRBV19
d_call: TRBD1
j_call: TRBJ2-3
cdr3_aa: ASSQSPGQGVSTDTQY

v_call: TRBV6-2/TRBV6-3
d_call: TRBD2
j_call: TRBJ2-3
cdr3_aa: ASSYSTSGGNTDTQY

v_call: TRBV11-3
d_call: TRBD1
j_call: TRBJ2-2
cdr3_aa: ASSPRTGRTGELF

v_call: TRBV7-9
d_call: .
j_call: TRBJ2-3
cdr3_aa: ASSQQGFGPPSTDTQY

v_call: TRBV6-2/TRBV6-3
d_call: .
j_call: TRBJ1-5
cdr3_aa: ASSYGQGMGNQPQH

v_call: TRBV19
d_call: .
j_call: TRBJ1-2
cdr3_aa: ASSPTERQYGYT

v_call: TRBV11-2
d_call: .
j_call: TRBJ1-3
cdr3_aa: ASSVSGRGIRGH

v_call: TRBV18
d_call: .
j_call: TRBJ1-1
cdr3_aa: ASSQSLRNTEAF

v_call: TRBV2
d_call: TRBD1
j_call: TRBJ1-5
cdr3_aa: ASTGQYSNQPQH

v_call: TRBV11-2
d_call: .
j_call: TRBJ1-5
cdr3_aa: ASSPGGNQPQH

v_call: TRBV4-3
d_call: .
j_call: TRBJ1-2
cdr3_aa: ASSQGYSGTNYGYT

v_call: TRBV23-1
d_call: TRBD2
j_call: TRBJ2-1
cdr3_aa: ASSQGPGGYEQF

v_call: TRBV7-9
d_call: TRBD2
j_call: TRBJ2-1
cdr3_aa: ASSLFPSGNYNEQF

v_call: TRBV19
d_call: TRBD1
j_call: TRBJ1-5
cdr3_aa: ATQDRGHQPQH